These T cell receptor beta chains were read from a single sample in a study of cytomegalovirus exposure and HLA in healthy donors. The protocol was immunoSEQ multiplex PCR, while the TCRdb copy is restricted to in-frame clones and leaves out a portion. The sample has about 160,000 clones. Source material: PBMCs. These receptors all come from a man aged 30 to 39 in good health and CMV-seronegative. Both conserved end residues are part of each CDR3. D genes are given only for firm matches.

V: TRBV5-5
J: TRBJ2-3
D: TRBD2
DNA: TGTGCCAGCAGCCCGGGACTAGCGGCTAGCACAGATACGCAGTATTTT
CDR3: CASSPGLAASTDTQYF

V: TRBV5-6
J: TRBJ2-5
D: -
DNA: TGTGCCAGCGGGCGGGAACGCCAAGAGACCCAGTACTTC
CDR3: CASGRERQETQYF

V: TRBV5-1
J: TRBJ2-7
D: TRBD2
DNA: TGCGCCAGCAGCGTGGGACTAGCGGTCGAGCAGTACTTC
CDR3: CASSVGLAVEQYF

V: TRBV5-1
J: TRBJ1-5
D: TRBD1
DNA: TGCGCCAGCAGGGAGGGACAGAGCAATCAGCCCCAGCATTTT
CDR3: CASREGQSNQPQHF

V: TRBV2
J: TRBJ1-2
D: -
DNA: TGTGCCACCCCTCGCGCCGGATACAGCGGCTACACCTTC
CDR3: CATPRAGYSGYTF

V: TRBV27
J: TRBJ2-7
D: -
DNA: TGTGCCAGCTCTTCAATGGCCAGGGGCTACGAGCAGTACTTC
CDR3: CASSSMARGYEQYF

V: TRBV6-1
J: TRBJ1-3
D: -
DNA: TGTGCCAGCAGTGAAGCGGGGGGGTGGCATGGAAACACCATATATTTT
CDR3: CASSEAGGWHGNTIYF

V: TRBV5-1
J: TRBJ2-5
D: -
DNA: TGCGCCAGCAGCTTGGTTCTGGGGCGCAAAGAGACCCAGTACTTC
CDR3: CASSLVLGRKETQYF

V: TRBV11-2
J: TRBJ2-7
D: TRBD2
DNA: TGTGCCAGCAGCCAGGGTGGTAGCGGGATATACGAGCAGTACTTC
CDR3: CASSQGGSGIYEQYF

V: TRBV30
J: TRBJ2-2
D: -
DNA: TGTGCCTGGAAACTATCGGGGGTTGAGGCCGGGGAGCTGTTTTTT
CDR3: CAWKLSGVEAGELFF

V: TRBV4-1
J: TRBJ2-1
D: TRBD2
DNA: TGCGCCAGCAGCCAAGGGGTGGGCGGGAGTAGGAATGAGCAGTTCTTC
CDR3: CASSQGVGGSRNEQFF

V: TRBV5-8
J: TRBJ2-7
D: TRBD2
DNA: TGTGCCAGCAGCTTGGCCGGGGGGGGCCTCTCCTACGAGCAGTACTTC
CDR3: CASSLAGGGLSYEQYF

V: TRBV11-2
J: TRBJ2-7
D: -
DNA: TGTGCCAGCAGCCCCAGGTTGTACGAGCAGTACTTC
CDR3: CASSPRLYEQYF

V: TRBV20-1
J: TRBJ2-1
D: TRBD1
DNA: TGCAGTGCTCAGGGGGTCGGTGAGCAGTTCTTC
CDR3: CSAQGVGEQFF

V: TRBV5-6
J: TRBJ2-7
D: TRBD2
DNA: TGTGCCAGCATGTATGGGCTAGCGGGAATTTCAAGGTCCTACGAGCAGTACTTC
CDR3: CASMYGLAGISRSYEQYF

V: TRBV27
J: TRBJ1-2
D: TRBD1
DNA: TGTGCCAGCAGTCCTCCGGGACAGATCTATGGCTACACCTTC
CDR3: CASSPPGQIYGYTF

V: TRBV4-3
J: TRBJ2-1
D: TRBD2
DNA: TGCGCCAGCACCCTGACTAGCTTCTCCTACAATGAGCAGTTCTTC
CDR3: CASTLTSFSYNEQFF

V: TRBV6-1
J: TRBJ1-2
D: TRBD1
DNA: TGTGCCAGCAGTGAAGGGACAGGGGACGGCTATGGCTACATCTTC
CDR3: CASSEGTGDGYGYIF

V: TRBV28
J: TRBJ1-1
D: -
DNA: TGTGCCAGCAGTTTAGACACAGGGAACACTGAAGCTTTCTTT
CDR3: CASSLDTGNTEAFF

V: TRBV18
J: TRBJ2-7
D: TRBD2
DNA: TGTGCCAGCTCACCACCCTGGCCTAGCGGGGCCCGCGAGCAGTACTTC
CDR3: CASSPPWPSGAREQYF

V: TRBV6-5
J: TRBJ2-7
D: -
DNA: TGTGCCAGCAGTTCTCGCTACGAGCAGTACTTC
CDR3: CASSSRYEQYF

V: TRBV5-1
J: TRBJ2-3
D: -
DNA: TGCGCCAGCAACAACTACGGGGGCACAGATACGCAGTATTTT
CDR3: CASNNYGGTDTQYF

V: TRBV10-2
J: TRBJ1-1
D: -
DNA: TGCGCCAGCGAGGGTGGGAACACTGAAGCTTTCTTT
CDR3: CASEGGNTEAFF

V: TRBV14
J: TRBJ1-5
D: -
DNA: TGTGCCAGCAGCCAACAGGGTGAGCAGCCCCAGCATTTT
CDR3: CASSQQGEQPQHF

V: TRBV5-1
J: TRBJ2-5
D: -
DNA: TGCGCCAGCAGCTTACTGGCCTCAGAGAGGGAGACCCAGTACTTC
CDR3: CASSLLASERETQYF

V: TRBV5-5
J: TRBJ2-7
D: -
DNA: TGTGCCAGCAGCTTGAGTGGGAGGAAGGGGCTATCCTACGAGCAGTACTTC
CDR3: CASSLSGRKGLSYEQYF

V: TRBV4-1
J: TRBJ2-3
D: TRBD2
DNA: TGCGCCAGCAGCCAAGAATTAGCGGGGGGAGTCACAGATACGCAGTATTTT
CDR3: CASSQELAGGVTDTQYF

V: TRBV28
J: TRBJ2-7
D: -
DNA: TGTGCCAGCAGTTCCCCGGGACATTTAAGCTCCTACGAGCAGTACTTC
CDR3: CASSSPGHLSSYEQYF

V: TRBV15
J: TRBJ2-4
D: -
DNA: TGTGCCACCAGCCGGATAGACAGGGCCAAAAACATTCAGTACTTC
CDR3: CATSRIDRAKNIQYF

V: TRBV4-1
J: TRBJ1-2
D: TRBD1
DNA: TGCGCCAGCAGCCGGGACAGTTTTTCCGGCTATGGCTACACCTTC
CDR3: CASSRDSFSGYGYTF

V: TRBV30
J: TRBJ2-3
D: TRBD2
DNA: TGTGCCTGGAGTGTAGGTCTCCTTTCTAGCGGGAGAAGCACAGATACGCAGTATTTT
CDR3: CAWSVGLLSSGRSTDTQYF

V: TRBV7-9
J: TRBJ2-1
D: TRBD2
DNA: TGTGCCAGCAGCCCAAGCGGGAGGGTGTACAATGAGCAGTTCTTC
CDR3: CASSPSGRVYNEQFF

V: TRBV5-1
J: TRBJ2-1
D: TRBD2
DNA: TGCGCCAGCAGCTTGGAGGCTAGCGGGAATGAGCAGTTCTTC
CDR3: CASSLEASGNEQFF

V: TRBV27
J: TRBJ2-6
D: TRBD1
DNA: TGTGCCAGCAGACCCGGGACAGGGATCTCTGGGGCCAACGTCCTGACTTTC
CDR3: CASRPGTGISGANVLTF

V: TRBV12-5
J: TRBJ1-1
D: -
DNA: TGTGCTAGTGGTTTGATCCCGGGAACTTCTGAAGCTTTCTTT
CDR3: CASGLIPGTSEAFF

V: TRBV7-9
J: TRBJ2-1
D: -
DNA: TGTGCCTTAGTAGGGGCGGAGAATGAGCAGTTCTTC
CDR3: CALVGAENEQFF

V: TRBV4-3
J: TRBJ2-7
D: -
DNA: TGCGCCAGCAGCCAAGAACGGAGAGAAACCTACGAGCAGTACTTC
CDR3: CASSQERRETYEQYF

V: TRBV4-3
J: TRBJ1-2
D: -
DNA: TGCGCCAGCAGCCAAGATTTGACAGGCCAGTATGGCTACACCTTC
CDR3: CASSQDLTGQYGYTF

V: TRBV29-1
J: TRBJ2-7
D: -
DNA: TGCAGCGCCATTTGGAGACAGACAGGCTACTACGAGCAGTACTTC
CDR3: CSAIWRQTGYYEQYF

V: TRBV5-4
J: TRBJ1-3
D: -
DNA: TGTGCCAGCAGCTTGAATCAACAGTTCTCTGGAAACACCATATATTTT
CDR3: CASSLNQQFSGNTIYF

V: TRBV10-3
J: TRBJ2-5
D: TRBD2
DNA: TGTGCCATCAGTGGTACTAGCGGGATCCAAGAGACCCAGTACTTC
CDR3: CAISGTSGIQETQYF

V: TRBV29-1
J: TRBJ1-1
D: -
DNA: TGCAGCGTTGCTGAGGCAAGAAGGACTGAAGCTTTCTTT
CDR3: CSVAEARRTEAFF